These 30 T cell receptor beta chains were all obtained from the same sample, sequenced in a study of blood T cell repertoires in COVID-19. Assay used: immunoSEQ multiplex PCR; TCRdb lists only in-frame clones, some missing. The sample comprises 95,000 to 150,000 clones, approximately 82% of which are singletons, and over 5% rests with the top ten. Sequencing was done on a sample of peripheral blood. Receptors were obtained from an older man with active or convalescent COVID-19.

The chain carries TRBV15 and TRBJ1-6; TRBD1 aligns across 10 bases. V lost 4 bases and J lost 11; bases outside the gene matches: 14. This CDR3 comprises 17 residues. In germline, CDR1 is LNHNV, CDR2 YYDKDF (reference sequence). The CDR3 coding sequence is TGTGCCACCAGCACTCTAAATCCGGGACAGGGGAATCCACCCCTCCACTTT. Its protein product is CATSTLNPGQGNPPLHF.

The count of this clone is one. The chain couples TRBV4-3 to TRBJ2-5; possibly TRBD1 for D (6 bases). This CDR3 has 13 residues. V lost 3 bases to trimming and J lost 4 bases, with 9 bases between them. CDR1 and CDR2 from the germline V gene are LGHNA and YSLEER. The CDR3 reads CASSQTGGETQYF. CDR3 nucleotides: TGCGCCAGCAGCCAGACAGGAGGAGAGACCCAGTACTTC.

The chain combines TRBV7-8 with TRBJ2-2; D perhaps matches TRBD2 (6 bases). Trimming removed 3 bases at V and 5 bases at J, with 7 bases between. Looked up from germline, CDR1 is SGHVS and CDR2 is FQNEAQ. CDR3 size: 13 residues. CDR3 amino acids: CASSLEGTGELFF. The CDR3 nucleotides read TGTGCCAGCAGCTTGGAGGGAACCGGGGAGCTGTTTTTT.

J is TRBJ2-3 and V is TRBV5-5; 8 nucleotides align to TRBD1. Germline V gene lookup returns CDR1 SGHKS and CDR2 YYEKEE (reference sequence). The CDR3 covers 15 residues. J gave up 3 bases and V 5 bases, and 8 bases lay outside the gene matches. In DNA, the CDR3 is TGTGCCAGCAGTCGATCAGGGGGCGAGACAGATACGCAGTATTTT. It codes for CASSRSGGETDTQYF.

J is TRBJ2-3 and V is TRBV5-1, with D possibly TRBD2 on 5 matching bases. The germline V gene encodes CDR1 SGHRS and CDR2 YFSETQ. The ends were cut back, 0 bases at V and 1 base at J, with 9 bases in the middle. This CDR3 contains 15 residues. The CDR3 spells CASSLGPGGTDTQYF. CDR3 bases: TGCGCCAGCAGCTTGGGGCCCGGGGGCACAGATACGCAGTATTTT.

The rearrangement links TRBV4-2 to TRBJ2-3, with D tentatively TRBD2 (5 bases). V was pared by 2 bases and J by 7 bases, with 13 bases between. CDR3 size: 14 residues. CDR1 LGHNA and CDR2 YNFKEQ come from the germline V gene. Written as DNA, the CDR3 is TGTGCCAGCAGCCAACGAACCCCGGGGAATACGCAGTATTTT. Translated: CASSQRTPGNTQYF.

This clone was observed a single time. The chain has TRBV6-1 and TRBJ2-5; no clear D gene. V lost 1 base and J lost 5, with 17 bases in between. The CDR3 totals 16 residues. Germline lookup yields CDR1 MNHNS and CDR2 SASEGT. The CDR3 sequence is CASSEGPVRLRETQYF. DNA of the CDR3: TGTGCCAGCAGTGAAGGGCCCGTGAGGCTCCGGGAGACCCAGTACTTC.

This clone has a handful of counts. This chain uses TRBV19 with TRBJ1-6; 9 nucleotides agree with TRBD1. CDR1 and CDR2 (germline): LNHDA, SQIVND (reference sequence). This CDR3 is built from 15 residues. V was clipped by 4 bases and J by 9 bases; unmatched bases: 7. The chain's CDR3 is CASSTVPGQGSPLHF. The CDR3 bases are TGTGCCAGTAGTACCGTCCCGGGACAGGGTTCACCCCTCCACTTT.

This chain links TRBV6-5 with TRBJ1-2; D gene uncertain. Trimming stripped 6 bases from V and 2 bases from J, with 10 bases between. CDR3 length: 13 residues. The germline V gene has CDR1 MNHEY and CDR2 SVGAGI. CDR3 region: CASRGRLNYGYTF. The CDR3 DNA reads as TGTGCCAGCAGGGGGAGGTTGAACTATGGCTACACCTTC.

The chain links TRBV27 to TRBJ1-6, with D unclear. The germline V gene encodes CDR1 MNHEY and CDR2 SMNVEV (reference sequence). The CDR3 loop spans 13 amino acids. The V end lost 3 bases, the J end lost 9 bases, and 9 bases lay between the germline ends. The CDR3, as DNA: TGTGCCAGCAGTTTCGGGGTAAGTTCACCCCTCCACTTT. Protein: CASSFGVSSPLHF.

The chain carries TRBV11-2 and TRBJ2-3, with 8 bases lining up with TRBD2. The V gene end was trimmed by 5 bases and the J gene end by 3 bases; junction bases not matched to a gene: 13. The CDR3 sequence is 17 residues long. Germline V lookup: CDR1 SGHAT, CDR2 FQNNGV. The CDR3 spells CASSPRHGLARTDTQYF. CDR3 DNA: TGTGCCAGCAGCCCACGCCACGGACTAGCCCGAACAGATACGCAGTATTTT.

The chain links TRBV7-9 to TRBJ2-2; 14 positions match TRBD2. The CDR3 spans 18 residues. The V segment lost 4 bases and the J segment 6 bases; nucleotides outside the gene matches: 10. In germline, CDR1 is SEHNR, CDR2 FQNEAQ (reference sequence). The CDR3 nucleotides are TGTGCCAGCAGCTCGGGACTAGCGGGGGCCATCGGGGCCGGGGAGCTGTTTTTT. It translates to CASSSGLAGAIGAGELFF.

This clone turned up a few times. The chain uses TRBV28 and TRBJ1-3; TRBD1 might be the D (6 bases). The CDR3 runs 16 residues. Deletions cut 4 bases from V and 5 bases from J, with 18 bases between. The V gene's germline CDR1 is MDHEN and CDR2 SYDVKM. CDR3 nucleotides: TGTGCCAGCAGTTCTCCGCCACGGGACACTCGAAACACCATATATTTT. The encoded protein is CASSSPPRDTRNTIYF.

The rearrangement uses TRBV19 and TRBJ2-7; 10 nucleotides agree with TRBD2. The germline CDR1 and CDR2 sequences are LNHDA and SQIVND (reference sequence). The CDR3 contains 15 residues. V shed 5 bases, J shed 4 bases, and the junction held 8 bases outside the gene matches. CDR3 nucleotides: TGTGCCAGTAGTGCACGGACTAGCGGACAGTACGAGCAGTACTTC. It encodes CASSARTSGQYEQYF.

The chain recombines TRBV5-1 with TRBJ2-6; 8 bases align to TRBD1. The length of the CDR3 is 14 residues. CDR1 SGHRS and CDR2 YFSETQ come from the germline V gene. With V trimmed by 4 bases and J by 9 bases, 6 bases remained unmatched. CDR3 amino acids: CASSLGGQGNVLTF. The DNA for the CDR3 is TGCGCCAGCAGCCTCGGAGGACAGGGCAACGTCCTGACTTTC.

This chain joins TRBV2 and TRBJ1-2; TRBD1 aligns across 7 bases. The trim removed 7 bases at V and 3 bases at J, leaving 14 bases unmatched. This CDR3 is built from 16 residues. Looked up from germline, CDR1 is SNHLY and CDR2 is FYNNEI. CDR3 bases: TGTGCCAGCACCCCCGACAGGGCGGTCCCGGACTATGGCTACACCTTC. This encodes CASTPDRAVPDYGYTF.

The chain employs TRBV2 and TRBJ1-5; no clear D gene. V was clipped by 2 bases and J by 6 bases, with 8 bases between them. The CDR3 spans 13 residues. The germline V gene has CDR1 SNHLY and CDR2 FYNNEI. CDR3 coding DNA: TGTGCCAGCAGTGAATTTTCAGGTCAGCCCCAGCATTTT. Its translation: CASSEFSGQPQHF.

The chain is built from TRBV20-1 and TRBJ1-1; D is unresolved. The V and J ends lost 3 bases and 4 bases respectively, with 6 bases between them. The CDR3 is made up of 11 amino acids. Germline V gene data show CDR1 as DFQATT and CDR2 as SNEGSKA (reference sequence). The CDR3 nucleotides are TGCAGTGCTAGCCAAGCCACTGAAGCTTTCTTT. Translation: CSASQATEAFF.

The chain uses TRBV6-5 and TRBJ1-1; D perhaps matches TRBD1 (6 bases). With 2 bases removed from V and 4 bases from J, the gap between germline ends came to 11 bases. The germline V gene has CDR1 MNHEY and CDR2 SVGAGI. The CDR3 has 14 amino acids. As DNA, the CDR3 is TGTGCCAGCAGTTACCAAACCAGGGGCACTGAAGCTTTCTTT. Its protein product is CASSYQTRGTEAFF.

The chain joins TRBV5-1 to TRBJ1-2, with 9 positions matching TRBD1. The germline gives CDR1 SGHRS, CDR2 YFSETQ. The CDR3 spans 13 residues. J gave up 6 bases and V 2 bases, and 2 bases lay outside the gene matches. The CDR3 DNA sequence: TGCGCCAGCAGCTTAGGACAGGGGAATGGCTACACCTTC. Translated: CASSLGQGNGYTF.

The chain employs TRBV9 and TRBJ1-2, with TRBD1 matching over 8 bases. The CDR3 loop spans 15 amino acids. Trimming took 2 bases from V and 5 from J; bases not matched to a gene: 8. Germline CDR1 reads SGDLS; CDR2 reads YYNGEE. CDR3 in amino acids: CASSVMDRAEYGYTF. As DNA, the CDR3 is TGTGCCAGCAGCGTGATGGACAGGGCCGAATATGGCTACACCTTC.

The chain is built from TRBV9 and TRBJ2-3; 7 nucleotides agree with TRBD2. CDR3 length: 14 amino acids. Germline V gene sequence: CDR1 SGDLS, CDR2 YYNGEE. Unmatched junction bases numbered 4, after V lost 4 bases and J lost 2 bases. The CDR3 region has the DNA TGTGCCAGCAGCAGGGAGGGAGTCACAGATACGCAGTATTTT. Its translation is CASSREGVTDTQYF.

The CDR3 region has the DNA TGTGCCAGCAATACAGGGGGTCAGAACACTGAAGCTTTCTTT. This sequence encodes CASNTGGQNTEAFF. The chain employs TRBV2 and TRBJ1-1; TRBD1 agrees at 8 bases. After removal of 7 bases from V and 1 base from J, the junction contained 5 bases not matched to a gene. Germline V gene lookup returns CDR1 SNHLY and CDR2 FYNNEI. This CDR3 region has 14 residues.

This clone was counted a single time. The chain has TRBV5-1 and TRBJ2-3; 7 bases map to TRBD1. The ends lost 4 bases at V and 4 bases at J; junction bases unmatched: 6. Germline V gives CDR1 SGHRS, CDR2 YFSETQ. The length of the CDR3 is 14 residues. The CDR3 reads CASSRDRVADTQYF. Here the CDR3 DNA reads TGCGCCAGCAGCCGAGACAGGGTCGCAGATACGCAGTATTTT. The full variable domain, its missing parts supplied by reference TRBV5-1 and TRBJ2-3, is KAGVTQTPRYLIKTRGQQVTLSCSPISGHRSVSWYQQTPGQGLQFLFEYFSETQRNKGNFPGRFSGRQFSNSRSEMNVSTLELGDSALYLCASSRDRVADTQYFGPGTRLTVL.

The V gene is TRBV6-5, the J gene TRBJ1-1; the D is unclear. The CDR3 runs to 15 residues. With 5 bases removed from V and 1 base from J, the gap between germline ends came to 14 bases. Germline V gene lookup returns CDR1 MNHEY and CDR2 SVGAGI. CDR3 region: CASSRPGEANTEAFF. In DNA form, the CDR3 reads TGTGCCAGCAGTCGTCCCGGGGAGGCGAACACTGAAGCTTTCTTT.

The chain couples TRBV5-1 to TRBJ2-3; tentatively, D is TRBD1 (5 bases). The CDR3 contains 14 residues. Trimming removed 0 bases at V and 3 bases at J, with 8 bases between. Germline V gene lookup returns CDR1 SGHRS and CDR2 YFSETQ. The CDR3 loop reads CASSLAQATDTQYF. The CDR3 coding sequence is TGCGCCAGCAGCTTGGCACAGGCTACAGATACGCAGTATTTT. Full variable domain (remainder filled in from reference TRBV5-1 and TRBJ2-3): KAGVTQTPRYLIKTRGQQVTLSCSPISGHRSVSWYQQTPGQGLQFLFEYFSETQRNKGNFPGRFSGRQFSNSRSEMNVSTLELGDSALYLCASSLAQATDTQYFGPGTRLTVL.

This chain links TRBV4-1 with TRBJ1-1; unclear D gene. V gave up 7 bases and J gave up 1 base, with 10 bases separating them. The germline V gene encodes CDR1 MGHRA and CDR2 YSYEKL. The CDR3 extends over 13 amino acids. CDR3 amino acids: CASNSGENTEAFF. The CDR3 bases are TGCGCCAGCAATTCCGGGGAGAACACTGAAGCTTTCTTT.

This chain uses TRBV5-4 with TRBJ1-3; D is uncertain. The germline CDR1 and CDR2 sequences are SGHNT and YYREEE (reference sequence). This CDR3 has 16 residues. Trimming cost V 4 bases and J 0 bases, with 14 bases left between them. This chain's CDR3 is CASSLAGVSSGNTIYF. The DNA for the CDR3 is TGTGCCAGCAGCCTGGCCGGGGTCAGCTCTGGAAACACCATATATTTT.

This chain connects TRBV6-5 to TRBJ1-5; 7 bases fit TRBD1. V lost 6 bases and J lost 6; bases outside the gene matches: 8. The germline V gene has CDR1 MNHEY and CDR2 SVGAGI. The CDR3 is 14 amino acids. The CDR3 bases are TGTGCCAGCAGCTCGGGGACAGAGGGTCAGCCCCAGCATTTT. This gives the protein CASSSGTEGQPQHF.

This clone was detected once. This rearrangement joins TRBV28 to TRBJ2-2; D is ambiguous. Germline values: CDR1 MDHEN, CDR2 SYDVKM. Trimming removed 3 bases from V and 6 bases from J, with 8 bases in between. This CDR3 is 13 amino acids long. The CDR3 DNA is TGTGCCAGCAGTTTTCCCGCGTCCGGGGAGCTGTTTTTT. It specifies CASSFPASGELFF.